The 3 T cell receptor beta chains below all came from one sample that was sequenced in a study of blood T cells in healthy people across ages (dated by TCRdb to between 2014 and 2017). The receptor library was made with 5' RACE. Sequencing relied on an Illumina HiSeq 2500. The second PCR ran for about 6 to 12 cycles and used a J-beta primer mix along with a sample-barcoded 5' primer. TCRdb reprocessed the public reads (quality trimming at Q25 with fastp, clone calling with MiXCR) and kept in-frame beta chains. Identical CDR3 protein sequences are pooled into one entry, listed with their most common genes and DNA. The sample profile shows about 540,000 distinct CDR3 sequences; less than 25% of them were found once. The ten largest make up 8.7% of the sample. Separately, the same data were catalogued under a study of T cells of mothers and their children.

Sequenced material: blood. These receptor sequences come from a boy aged 5-17 years in good health.

This clonotype occurred a few times. V is TRBV27 and J is TRBJ2-5, with D unresolved. The CDR3 contains 14 residues. V was cut by 5 bases and J by 1 base, with 11 bases left in between. Germline V gene lookup returns CDR1 MNHEY and CDR2 SMNVEV (reference sequence). CDR3 amino acids: CASSEPGGQETQYF. Here the CDR3 DNA reads TGTGCCAGCAGTGAGCCGGGCGGCCAAGAGACCCAGTACTTC.

This clonotype was recorded a few times. V and J are TRBV28 and TRBJ2-5, with 9 positions matching TRBD1. The end of the DNA is better explained by TRBJ2-7, so the J call may be wrong. The CDR3 length is 15 residues. Germline values: CDR1 MDHEN, CDR2 SYDVKM. The CDR3 sequence: CASSSSGTGNYEQYF. CDR3 DNA: TGTGCCAGCAGTTCGTCCGGGACAGGGAATTACGAGCAGTACTTC.

This clonotype has only a few counts. This chain connects TRBV28 to TRBJ2-7, with a possible D match to TRBD1 (5 bases). The CDR3 covers 13 residues. Germline values: CDR1 MDHEN, CDR2 SYDVKM. V lost 3 bases to trimming and J lost 6 bases, with 12 bases between them. In nucleotides, the CDR3 is TGTGCCAGCAGTTTGAATCAGGGTGGCGAGCAGTACTTC. The encoded protein is CASSLNQGGEQYF.